The next 14 T cell receptor beta chains were all read from a single sample in a study of T cell responses to AZD1222 COVID-19 vaccine. Data came from immunoSEQ multiplex PCR; TCRdb stores just in-frame clones and leaves some out. The sample contains more than 150,000 clones, around 95% of which appear only once. Source: peripheral blood, taken on day 0 of AZD1222 vaccination. The receptors come from an adult in good health.

This chain joins TRBV15 and TRBJ1-1, with 9 nucleotides matching TRBD1. Germline assignment: CDR1 LNHNV and CDR2 YYDKDF (reference sequence). The ends lost 6 bases at V and 8 bases at J; junction bases unmatched: 4. The CDR3 consists of 12 residues. The chain's CDR3 is CATRNTGGEAFF. The CDR3 coding sequence is TGTGCCACCAGGAATACAGGGGGCGAAGCTTTCTTT.

This sequence joins TRBV5-1 and TRBJ1-1, with D possibly matching TRBD1 (5 bases). Germline CDR1 and CDR2: SGHRS and YFSETQ. V lost 1 base, J lost 4 bases, and 11 bases lay in between. The CDR3 is 14 amino acids. The CDR3 DNA reads as TGCGCCAGCAGCTTGACAGGTACAGGCACTGAAGCTTTCTTT. Protein sequence: CASSLTGTGTEAFF.

The chain is built from TRBV11-2 and TRBJ1-2, with D perhaps TRBD1 (5 bases). Deletions cut 5 bases from V and 2 bases from J, with 9 bases between. This CDR3 region has 13 residues. Germline V gives CDR1 SGHAT, CDR2 FQNNGV. CDR3 residues: CASSRDGNYGYTF. DNA of the CDR3: TGTGCCAGCAGCCGGGACGGGAACTATGGCTACACCTTC.

CDR3 sequence reads: CASSPRTSGRGDTQYF. The CDR3 coding sequence is TGTGCCAGCAGCCCTCGGACTAGCGGGAGAGGAGATACGCAGTATTTT. This chain links TRBV5-4 with TRBJ2-3; 13 nucleotides line up with TRBD2. The ends lost 4 bases at V and 5 bases at J; junction bases unmatched: 7. CDR1 and CDR2 from the germline V gene are SGHNT and YYREEE (reference sequence). The CDR3 runs to 16 residues.

This clone appeared once. The rearrangement uses TRBV11-3 and TRBJ2-7; D gene uncertain. The CDR3 covers 14 residues. V was clipped by 5 bases and J by 6 bases, with 17 bases between them. CDR1 is SGHNT, CDR2 YENEEA, per germline. CDR3 bases: TGTGCCAGCAGCCCCGATGACCAGGAAACCGAGCAGTACTTC. It yields the protein CASSPDDQETEQYF.

CDR3 sequence: CSAKKYEQYF. Here the CDR3 DNA reads TGCAGTGCAAAGAAGTACGAGCAGTACTTC. The V gene is TRBV20-1, the J gene TRBJ2-7, with D unclear. V lost 6 bases and J 4 bases, leaving 7 bases between the germline ends. This CDR3 comprises 10 residues. Germline CDR1 DFQATT, CDR2 SNEGSKA (reference sequence).

The chain links TRBV18 to TRBJ2-7, with D hard to call. Trimming removed 3 bases at V and 2 bases at J, with 14 bases between. CDR3 length: 15 residues. Germline V gives CDR1 KGHSH, CDR2 LQKENI. CDR3 sequence: CASSPLQSNPYEQYF. For the CDR3, the DNA is TGTGCCAGCTCACCCCTACAGTCGAACCCCTACGAGCAGTACTTC.

The chain joins TRBV5-6 to TRBJ2-1; 9 bases fit TRBD1. This CDR3 spans 13 amino acids. The germline CDR1 and CDR2 sequences are SGHDT and YYEEEE. V was pared by 2 bases and J by 8 bases, with 2 bases of the junction left unmatched. The CDR3 coding sequence is TGTGCCAGCAGCTTCGGGGACAGGGATGAGCAGTTCTTC. It codes for CASSFGDRDEQFF.

The CDR3 region has the DNA TGTGCCAGCAGCTATGCAGGGGGGCGGGATGGCTACACCTTC. Translating gives CASSYAGGRDGYTF. This sequence joins TRBV3-1 (or the pseudogene TRBV3-2) and TRBJ1-2, with 7 bases lining up with TRBD1. The trim removed 5 bases at V and 6 bases at J, leaving 9 bases unmatched. CDR3 length: 14 amino acids. Germline V lookup: CDR1 LGHDT, CDR2 YNNKEL (reference sequence).

The CDR3 here is CASSQEAGVFETQYF. CDR3 sequence (DNA): TGTGCCAGCAGCCAAGAGGCGGGAGTATTCGAGACCCAGTACTTC. V gene TRBV4-2 combines with J gene TRBJ2-5; TRBD2 agrees at 7 bases. The germline gives CDR1 LGHNA, CDR2 YNFKEQ. The CDR3 loop spans 15 amino acids. The J segment lost 5 bases and the V segment lost 0 bases, leaving 6 bases of the junction unmatched.

This rearrangement joins TRBV6-6 to TRBJ1-5; D unclear. The CDR3 sequence is 14 residues long. Germline CDR1 MNHNY, CDR2 SVGAGI (reference sequence). V shed 2 bases and J shed 3 bases, with 8 bases lying between them. CDR3 sequence: CASSYRLANQPQHF. The DNA of the CDR3 is TGTGCCAGCAGTTACCGGTTAGCCAATCAGCCCCAGCATTTT.

The chain has TRBV30 and TRBJ1-1; D unresolved. This CDR3 spans 13 amino acids. The ends were cut back, 1 base at V and 0 bases at J, with 6 bases in the middle. Looked up from germline, CDR1 is GTSNPN and CDR2 is SVGIG (reference sequence). CDR3 sequence (DNA): TGTGCCTGGAGTGACAGATTGAACACTGAAGCTTTCTTT. Protein: CAWSDRLNTEAFF.

The V call is TRBV29-1, the J call TRBJ1-1; a possible D gene is TRBD1 (6 bases). Per germline, CDR1 SQVTM and CDR2 ANQGSEA. This CDR3 has 14 amino acids. Trimming removed 7 bases from V and 0 bases from J, with 15 bases in between. The CDR3 loop is CSARRGSMNTEAFF. The CDR3 nucleotides read TGCAGCGCCCGCAGGGGTTCTATGAACACTGAAGCTTTCTTT.

The chain carries TRBV5-1 and TRBJ2-7, with TRBD1 identical over 7 bases. Looked up from germline, CDR1 is SGHRS and CDR2 is YFSETQ. This CDR3 is built from 17 residues. Trimming cost V 3 bases and J 0 bases; bases outside gene matches: 12. The CDR3 DNA reads as TGCGCCAGCAGCTCCACCCCGGGACAGCTTTACTCCTACGAGCAGTACTTC. Amino acids: CASSSTPGQLYSYEQYF.